This T cell receptor (beta chain) was found in a study of T cells after posttransplantation cyclophosphamide. Busulfan-fludarabine conditioning, marrow transplant, and cyclophosphamide on days +3 and +4 were administered. This CDR3 spans 15 amino acids. Trimming took 3 bases from V and 4 from J; bases not matched to a gene: 7. CDR1 is MNHNS, CDR2 SASEGT, per germline. Measured with immunoSEQ multiplex PCR; TCRdb has only the in-frame clones, and not every one. The sample yields around 490 clones, roughly 89% seen once. The origin of this receptor is a female patient aged 45 to 65 who received an allogeneic stem cell transplant from a related donor, was CMV-positive, and had no GVHD. These T cells may partly come from the graft donor. The chain carries TRBV6-1 and TRBJ2-5; 8 nucleotides agree with TRBD2. The sample was CD4+ T cells sorted from blood, taken after allogeneic stem cell transplant with posttransplant cyclophosphamide. In DNA form, the CDR3 reads TGTGCCAGCAGTGAGACTAGCGTGCTAAGAGAGACCCAGTACTTC. This codes for CASSETSVLRETQYF.